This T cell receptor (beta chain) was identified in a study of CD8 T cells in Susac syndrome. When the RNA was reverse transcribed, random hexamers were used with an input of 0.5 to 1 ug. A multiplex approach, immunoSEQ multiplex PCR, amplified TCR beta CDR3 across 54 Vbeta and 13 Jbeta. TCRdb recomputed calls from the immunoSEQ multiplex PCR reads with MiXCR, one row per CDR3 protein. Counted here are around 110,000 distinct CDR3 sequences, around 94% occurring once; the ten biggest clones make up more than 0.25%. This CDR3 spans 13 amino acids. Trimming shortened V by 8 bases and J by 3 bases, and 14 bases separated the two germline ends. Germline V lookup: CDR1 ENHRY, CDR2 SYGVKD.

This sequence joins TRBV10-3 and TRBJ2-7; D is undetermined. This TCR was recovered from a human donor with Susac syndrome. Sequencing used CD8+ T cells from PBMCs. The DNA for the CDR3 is TGTGCCATCGGGGAACCGAAGAACTACGAGCAGTACTTC. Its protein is CAIGEPKNYEQYF.